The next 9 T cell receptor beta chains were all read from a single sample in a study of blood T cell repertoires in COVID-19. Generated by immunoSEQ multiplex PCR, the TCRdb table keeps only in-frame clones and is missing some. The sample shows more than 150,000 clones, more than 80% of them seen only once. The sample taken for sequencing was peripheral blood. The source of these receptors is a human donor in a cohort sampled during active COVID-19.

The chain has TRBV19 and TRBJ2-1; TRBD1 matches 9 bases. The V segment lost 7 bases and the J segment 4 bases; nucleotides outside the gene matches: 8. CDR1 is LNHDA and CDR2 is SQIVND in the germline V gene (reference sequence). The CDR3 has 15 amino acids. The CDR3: CASTPGDREYNEQFF. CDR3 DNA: TGTGCCAGTACCCCAGGGGACAGGGAATACAATGAGCAGTTCTTC.

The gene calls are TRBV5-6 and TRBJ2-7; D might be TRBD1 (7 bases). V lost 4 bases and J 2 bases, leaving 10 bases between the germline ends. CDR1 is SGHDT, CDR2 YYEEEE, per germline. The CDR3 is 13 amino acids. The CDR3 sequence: CASSRGTAYEQYF. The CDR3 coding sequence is TGTGCCAGCAGCCGCGGGACAGCCTACGAGCAGTACTTC.

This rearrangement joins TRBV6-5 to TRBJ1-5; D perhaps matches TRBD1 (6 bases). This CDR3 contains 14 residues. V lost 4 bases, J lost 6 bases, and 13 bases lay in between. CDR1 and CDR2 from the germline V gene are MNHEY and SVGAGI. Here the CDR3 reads CASSSSGEVQPQHF. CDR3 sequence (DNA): TGTGCCAGCAGTTCCTCAGGGGAAGTTCAGCCCCAGCATTTT.

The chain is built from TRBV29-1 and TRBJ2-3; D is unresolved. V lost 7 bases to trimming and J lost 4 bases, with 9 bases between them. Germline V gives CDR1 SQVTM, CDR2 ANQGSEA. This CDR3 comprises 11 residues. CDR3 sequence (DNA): TGCAGCGGAGGCGTTGCAGATACGCAGTATTTT. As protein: CSGGVADTQYF.

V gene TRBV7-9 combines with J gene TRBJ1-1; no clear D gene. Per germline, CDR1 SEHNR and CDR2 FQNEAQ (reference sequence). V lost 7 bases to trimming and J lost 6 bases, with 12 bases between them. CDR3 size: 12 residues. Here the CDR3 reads CASTLIQAEAFF. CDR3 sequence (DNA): TGTGCCAGCACCCTAATCCAGGCTGAAGCTTTCTTT.

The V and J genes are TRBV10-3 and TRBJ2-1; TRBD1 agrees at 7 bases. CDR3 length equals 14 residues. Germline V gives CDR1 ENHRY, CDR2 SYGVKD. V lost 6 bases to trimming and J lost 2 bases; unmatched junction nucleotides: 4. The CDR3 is CAIRPTGPYNEQFF. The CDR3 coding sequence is TGTGCCATCAGACCGACAGGGCCCTACAATGAGCAGTTCTTC.

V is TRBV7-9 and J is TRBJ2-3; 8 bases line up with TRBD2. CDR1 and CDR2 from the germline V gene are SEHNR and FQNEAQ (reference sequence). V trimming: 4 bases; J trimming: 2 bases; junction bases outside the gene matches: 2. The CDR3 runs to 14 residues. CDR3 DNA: TGTGCCAGCAGCTCGGGGGGGTTCACAGATACGCAGTATTTT. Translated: CASSSGGFTDTQYF.

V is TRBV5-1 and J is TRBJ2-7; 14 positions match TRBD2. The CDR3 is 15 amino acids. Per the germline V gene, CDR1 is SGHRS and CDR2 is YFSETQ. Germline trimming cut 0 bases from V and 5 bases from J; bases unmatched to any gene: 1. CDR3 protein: CASSLGLAGGNEQYF. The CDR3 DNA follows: TGCGCCAGCAGCTTGGGACTAGCGGGGGGGAACGAGCAGTACTTC.

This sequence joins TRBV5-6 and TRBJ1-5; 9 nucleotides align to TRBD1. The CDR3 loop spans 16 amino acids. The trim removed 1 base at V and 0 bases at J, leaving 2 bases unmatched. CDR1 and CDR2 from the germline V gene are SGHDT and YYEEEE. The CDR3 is CASSLRTGASNQPQHF. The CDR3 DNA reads TGTGCCAGCAGCTTGAGGACAGGGGCTAGCAATCAGCCCCAGCATTTT.